The T cell receptor (beta chain) under discussion was sequenced for a study of tumor-infiltrating lymphocytes in primary liver carcinoma. The study, taken as a whole, reports: Tumors significantly exceeded blood in top-250-clone fraction (p = 0.039). Pairs of tumor regions overlapped more than tumor-adjacent and tumor-blood pairs did.

Comment on this clonotype: The antigen is unknown.

The researchers produced TCR beta cDNA from around 0.5 ug total RNA with a constant-region primer. Library construction for TCR beta comprised three nested multiplex PCR rounds performed with slightly modified ARM-PCR. One entry per CDR3 protein, called by TCRdb with MiXCR from the multiplex PCR reads. The table has almost 45,000 distinct CDR3 sequences, around 75% seen once. Co-extracting RNA and DNA was done with roughly 17-31 mg of unsorted bulk tissue as input. The patients carried chronic HBV infection and had received no treatment. The sequencing input was tumor-adjacent normal liver tissue. The source is a woman aged 25 to 39 with primary liver carcinoma and hepatitis B virus infection.

The CDR3 spells CASSVSGLAGGWDTQYF. CDR3 sequence (DNA): TGTGCCAGCAGCGTATCCGGACTAGCGGGAGGGTGGGATACGCAGTATTTT. V usage is TRBV9 and J usage is TRBJ2-3, with 15 bases lining up with TRBD2. V shed 1 base and J 6 bases; nucleotides not matched to a gene: 6. This CDR3 comprises 17 residues. Germline V gene data show CDR1 as SGDLS and CDR2 as YYNGEE.